This T cell receptor (beta chain) was identified during a study of spatial heterogeneity in lung cancer. Study context: Sequencing consistently turned up more beta-chain sequences than alpha-chain sequences.

The time point here: sample taken at primary tumor resection. Sequencing was performed on whole RNA extracted from tumor and nontumor lung tissue, or from frozen PBMC, and the material was left unsorted. Samples were donated by 72 untreated early-stage non-small cell lung cancer patients. Every TCR cDNA molecule carried a tag that served as a unique molecular identifier. TCRdb processed the 5' RACE reads anew with MiXCR; each CDR3 protein has one entry. Of some 53,000 distinct CDR3 sequences listed, roughly 7% are singletons. This clonotype was counted many times. The antigen remains unidentified. The germline V gene encodes CDR1 SGHAT and CDR2 FQNNGV. Trimming shortened V by 6 bases and J by 2 bases, and 8 bases separated the two germline ends. The CDR3 has 13 amino acids. Study-wide findings and caveats: Follow-up blood showed ubiquitous expanded tumor TCRs less than blood at resection did.

This TCR came from a female donor with early-stage non-small cell lung cancer. The sample in question was PBMCs, obtained at surgery. The rearrangement uses TRBV11-2 and TRBJ2-1; D possibly uses TRBD1 or TRBD2 (5 bases each). The CDR3 sequence: CASSSGPYNEQFF. CDR3 nucleotides: TGTGCCAGCAGTTCGGGGCCCTACAATGAGCAGTTCTTC.